Sequencing of this TCR beta chain was carried out in a study of T cell responses to AZD1222 COVID-19 vaccine. V was pared by 4 bases and J by 1 base, with 16 bases of the junction left unmatched. Germline V gives CDR1 MGHRA, CDR2 YSYEKL. This CDR3 region has 19 residues. Sequencing used immunoSEQ multiplex PCR; TCRdb keeps in-frame clones, though not all of them. There are approximately 150,000 clones in the sample; approximately 93% occur only once, and roughly 0.9% lies in the top ten. About this clone itself: Its antigen is currently unknown.

Study observations and caveats: Females outnumbered males among donors, who were mostly white British; clonal diversity was possibly underestimated. Nearly half of the spike-specific TCRs reportedly recognize variant regions that carry no mutations.

The starting material was peripheral blood, obtained on day 0 of AZD1222 vaccination. The TCR originated in an adult in good health. The rearrangement uses TRBV4-1 and TRBJ1-1; 9 bases map to TRBD1. CDR3: CASSPAPGQGLDPNTEAFF. The CDR3 bases are TGCGCCAGCAGCCCCGCACCGGGACAGGGCCTAGACCCGAACACTGAAGCTTTCTTT.